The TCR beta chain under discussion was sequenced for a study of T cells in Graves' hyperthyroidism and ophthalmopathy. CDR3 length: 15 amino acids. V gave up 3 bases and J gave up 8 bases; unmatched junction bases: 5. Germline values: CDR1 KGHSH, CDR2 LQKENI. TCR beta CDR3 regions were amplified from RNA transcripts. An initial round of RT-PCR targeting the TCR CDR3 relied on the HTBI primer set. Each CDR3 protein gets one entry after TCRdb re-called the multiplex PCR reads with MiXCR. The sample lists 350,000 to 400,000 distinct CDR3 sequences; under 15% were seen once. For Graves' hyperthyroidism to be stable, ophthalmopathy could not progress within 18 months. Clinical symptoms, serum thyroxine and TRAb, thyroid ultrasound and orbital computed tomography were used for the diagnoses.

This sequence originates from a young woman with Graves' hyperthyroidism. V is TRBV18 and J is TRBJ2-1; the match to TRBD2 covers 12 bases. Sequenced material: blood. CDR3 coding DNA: TGTGCCAGCTCACCCAGGACTAGCGGGAATGATGAGCAGTTCTTC. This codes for CASSPRTSGNDEQFF.